The following is a TCR beta chain sequence with its context. The repertoire was sequenced with immunoSEQ multiplex PCR; TCRdb's copy has only in-frame clones and lacks some. The table shows 200,000 or so clones, with roughly 80% occurring only once. The germline gives CDR1 MGHRA, CDR2 YSYEKL. The CDR3 totals 18 residues. After removal of 3 bases from V and 0 bases from J, the junction contained 6 bases not matched to a gene. The data stem from a study of blood T cell repertoires in COVID-19. The sequence derives from a human donor in a cohort sampled during active COVID-19. Source material: peripheral blood. This chain connects TRBV4-1 to TRBJ2-2, with 11 positions matching TRBD2. The CDR3 coding sequence is TGCGCCAGCAGCCAGGGGACTAGCGGATCCGCGAACACCGGGGAGCTGTTTTTT. Translating it yields CASSQGTSGSANTGELFF.